Sequencing of this TCR beta chain was carried out in a study of cytomegalovirus exposure and HLA in healthy donors. Study-wide results and caveats: CMV antigen specificity of three CMV-associated chains was confirmed in vitro.

In regard to this clone: The antigen is not known.

Trimming cost V 3 bases and J 0 bases, with 13 bases left between them. Germline CDR1 SGDLS, CDR2 YYNGEE. The CDR3 runs to 16 residues. PCR used 60 Vbeta primers and 13 Jbeta primers. Profiling relied on immunoSEQ multiplex PCR, and the TCRdb table lists in-frame clones only, not all of them. The top ten hold approximately 9% of the sample, which has approximately 120,000 clones, 80% seen once. This sequence was found in a man aged 25-45 years in good health and CMV-seropositive. Sequencing used PBMCs. This chain links TRBV9 with TRBJ1-3; D unresolved. This chain's CDR3 is CASSGGGFASGNTIYF. CDR3 nucleotides: TGTGCCAGCAGCGGAGGAGGGTTCGCCTCTGGAAACACCATATATTTT.